This record covers a single T cell receptor (beta chain). Its antigen is still unknown. These data come from a study of lymphopenia after photon versus proton radiotherapy. General study results and limits: Under photons, naive T cells and diversity fell while effector/memory populations rose. In patients who died, overall survival fell as post-nadir TCR diversity dropped more. Only patients who died were analyzed for survival; proton advantage is unproven. Post-nadir diversity loss with photons came from oligoclonal expansion, particularly CD8+ Temra cells.

Per germline, CDR1 SGHTA and CDR2 FQGNSA. The CDR3 is 16 residues long. Deletions cut 5 bases from V and 1 base from J, with 15 bases between. Clones were read by immunoSEQ multiplex PCR, and TCRdb kept only the in-frame ones, dropping some. Counted here are approximately 24,000 clones, about 92% occurring once; the ten biggest clones make up approximately 0.74%. Source: peripheral blood, taken from a patient treated with photon-based radiotherapy. This sequence was found in a woman aged 50 to 60 with cholangiocarcinoma. The V call is TRBV7-2, the J call TRBJ2-1, with D perhaps being TRBD1 or TRBD2 (5 bases each). The CDR3 here is CASSPGTAQSYNEQFF. The CDR3 DNA is TGTGCCAGCAGCCCGGGGACGGCGCAATCCTACAATGAGCAGTTCTTC.